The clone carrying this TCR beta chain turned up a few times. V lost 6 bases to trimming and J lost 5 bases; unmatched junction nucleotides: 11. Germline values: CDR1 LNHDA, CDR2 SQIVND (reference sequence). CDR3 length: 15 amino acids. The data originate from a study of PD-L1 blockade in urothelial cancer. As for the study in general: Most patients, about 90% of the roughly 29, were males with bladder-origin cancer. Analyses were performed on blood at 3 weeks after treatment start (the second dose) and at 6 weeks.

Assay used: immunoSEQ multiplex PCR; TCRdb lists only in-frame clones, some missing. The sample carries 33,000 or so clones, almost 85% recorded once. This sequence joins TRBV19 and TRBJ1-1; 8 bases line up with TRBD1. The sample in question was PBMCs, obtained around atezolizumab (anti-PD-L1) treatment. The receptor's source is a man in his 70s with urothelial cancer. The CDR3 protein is CASRARTGMGTEAFF. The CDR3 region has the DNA TGTGCCAGTAGGGCCCGGACAGGGATGGGAACTGAAGCTTTCTTT.